A single sample is the source of the 15 T cell receptor beta chains below, sequenced in a study of identical twins' blood T cells. Each CDR3 protein gets one entry after TCRdb re-called the 5' RACE reads with MiXCR. Found here are a few hundred thousand distinct CDR3 sequences, around 30% of them singletons; the top ten hold about 6%. Material for sequencing was PBMCs. The receptors shown here come from a woman between 18 and 55 years old in good health.

This sequence joins TRBV6-5 and TRBJ2-2; 7 bases match TRBD2. Germline trimming cut 7 bases from V and 8 bases from J; bases unmatched to any gene: 10. Germline lookup yields CDR1 MNHEY and CDR2 SVGAGI. This CDR3 region has 14 residues. The CDR3 sequence: CASNRGDLTGELFF. In DNA, the CDR3 is TGTGCCAGCAATCGGGGGGATTTGACAGGGGAGCTGTTTTTT.

The chain recombines TRBV20-1 with TRBJ2-7; perhaps TRBD2 as D (5 bases). Per the germline V gene, CDR1 is DFQATT and CDR2 is SNEGSKA (reference sequence). V shed 7 bases and J shed 6 bases, with 13 bases lying between them. CDR3 length equals 11 residues. CDR3 in DNA: TGCAGTGTTAAAGCGGTCGGCGAGCAGTACTTC. This encodes CSVKAVGEQYF.

V and J are TRBV5-1 and TRBJ2-2; possible D gene TRBD2, 5 bases. This CDR3 comprises 16 residues. Germline lookup yields CDR1 SGHRS and CDR2 YFSETQ. V dropped 1 base and J dropped 2 bases, with 12 bases sitting between them. CDR3 protein: CASSLLSGGNTGELFF. For the CDR3, the DNA is TGCGCCAGCAGCTTGTTGTCAGGAGGTAACACCGGGGAGCTGTTTTTT.

This clonotype was seen a few times. CDR3 nucleotides: TGTGCCAGCAGCCCCGACAAGAACACCGGGGAGCTGTTTTTT. Its translation: CASSPDKNTGELFF. The V gene is TRBV6-2 or TRBV6-3, the J gene TRBJ2-2, with D unclear. Looked up from germline, CDR1 is MNHEY and CDR2 is SVGEGT. The length of the CDR3 is 14 residues. The germline V and J ends were trimmed by 6 bases and 1 base, with 9 bases remaining between them.

Turning to this clonotype: Possible read error: a much larger clone is one base away. The chain joins TRBV7-2 to TRBJ1-1; a weak D match, TRBD1 (6 bases). CDR3 size: 14 residues. Germline V gives CDR1 SGHTA, CDR2 FQGNSA. V lost 0 bases to trimming and J lost 1 base, with 6 bases between them. The CDR3 region has the DNA TGTGCCAGCAGCTTAGCACAGGGGAACACTGAAGCTTTCTTT. This translates into CASSLAQGNTEAFF. Based on the CDR3 plus reference TRBV7-2 and TRBJ1-1, the full variable domain is GAGVSQSPSNKVTEKGKDVELRCDPISGHTALYWYRQSLGQGLEFLIYFQGNSAPDKSGLPSDRFSAERTGGSVSTLTIQRTQQEDSAVYLCASSLAQGNTEAFFGQGTRLTVV.

The CDR3 loop is CATSNTGELFF. As DNA, the CDR3 is TGTGCCACCTCGAACACCGGGGAGCTGTTTTTT. The chain is built from TRBV24-1 and TRBJ2-2; D call uncertain. This CDR3 is built from 11 residues. CDR1 KGHDR and CDR2 SFDVKD come from the germline V gene. V gave up 9 bases and J gave up 0 bases, with 1 base separating them.

In this sample, this clonotype turned up many times. This chain uses TRBV5-1 with TRBJ2-1; D may be TRBD1 (6 bases). The ends were cut back, 0 bases at V and 4 bases at J, with 11 bases in the middle. There are 15 residues in the CDR3. Germline CDR1 is SGHRS and CDR2 is YFSETQ. As DNA, the CDR3 is TGCGCCAGCAGCTTGGATGGGACACTTTACAATGAGCAGTTCTTC. Translated, it gives CASSLDGTLYNEQFF.

V and J are TRBV20-1 and TRBJ1-2; D may be TRBD1 (5 bases). The V and J ends lost 5 bases and 5 bases respectively, with 15 bases between them. This CDR3 has 13 residues. Germline V gene sequence: CDR1 DFQATT, CDR2 SNEGSKA (reference sequence). CDR3 nucleotides: TGCAGTGCTCCTCTCGACAGAAGTTATGGCTACACCTTC. Amino acid sequence: CSAPLDRSYGYTF.

The genes are TRBV18 and TRBJ1-2; 10 bases line up with TRBD1. V gave up 6 bases and J gave up 7 bases; unmatched junction bases: 11. CDR1 is KGHSH, CDR2 LQKENI, per germline. This CDR3 comprises 15 residues. CDR3 DNA sequence: TGTGCCAGCTCCCCCCCGGTCGGACAGGGGGTTGGCTACACCTTC. It yields the protein CASSPPVGQGVGYTF.

Notes on this clonotype: This may stem from a read error, because a much larger clone lies one nucleotide away. The gene calls are TRBV20-1 and TRBJ1-1; possible D gene TRBD1, 5 bases. Germline values: CDR1 DFQATT, CDR2 SNEGSKA (reference sequence). The CDR3 is 13 residues long. The CDR3 region is CSAERDGNAEAFF. DNA of the CDR3: TGCAGTGCAGAGAGGGACGGGAACGCTGAAGCTTTCTTT.

The chain combines TRBV7-9 with TRBJ1-1; D might be TRBD1 (6 bases). Germline CDR1 and CDR2: SEHNR and FQNEAQ (reference sequence). The CDR3 is 15 amino acids. The ends were cut back, 5 bases at V and 5 bases at J, with 18 bases in the middle. This CDR3 reads CASSKEGGRETEAFF. In nucleotides, the CDR3 is TGTGCCAGCAGCAAAGAAGGGGGGAGAGAGACTGAAGCTTTCTTT.

This chain uses TRBV9 with TRBJ2-5; TRBD1 aligns across 9 bases. This CDR3 region has 12 residues. Germline CDR1 reads SGDLS; CDR2 reads YYNGEE. The V gene end was trimmed by 7 bases and the J gene end by 4 bases; junction bases not matched to a gene: 2. The CDR3 DNA reads TGTGCCAGCGGGACAGGGATAGAGACCCAGTACTTC. Translation gives CASGTGIETQYF.

About this clonotype: One base away lies a much larger clone, so this may be a sequencing read error. This chain connects TRBV6-5 to TRBJ2-4, with D possibly TRBD2 on 5 matching bases. This CDR3 is 14 amino acids long. CDR1 MNHEY and CDR2 SVGAGI come from the germline V gene. Here the CDR3 DNA reads TGTGCCAGCAGCTACGGCGGAGGAATCAGCATTCAGCACTTC. Amino acids: CASSYGGGISIQHF.

The CDR3 nucleotides are TGTGCCAGCAGTTTATTCGGGGGCCCCTATGGCTACACCTTC. Residues: CASSLFGGPYGYTF. The V call is TRBV28, the J call TRBJ1-2; D might be TRBD1 (6 bases). The CDR3 length is 14 residues. Germline values: CDR1 MDHEN, CDR2 SYDVKM. V shed 1 base and J shed 4 bases, with 10 bases lying between them.

This clonotype was observed a handful of times. The CDR3 DNA reads TGTGCCAGCAGTGTCGGGGGCGGGGAAGCTTTCTTT. As protein: CASSVGGGEAFF. J is TRBJ1-1 and V is TRBV7-9; maybe TRBD1 (6 bases). Trimming removed 6 bases at V and 8 bases at J, with 13 bases between. Germline CDR1 and CDR2: SEHNR and FQNEAQ (reference sequence). The CDR3 spans 12 residues.